The entry below gives a single T cell receptor beta chain sequence along with its context. The specificity of this receptor is unknown. Base qualities are not recorded, but no much larger clone differs from it by a single base. These data originate in a study of control samples from healthy donors and cancer patients (dated by TCRdb to the early 2020s). The library was built by means of the immunoSEQ multiplex PCR assay. TCRdb stores this immuneACCESS table with in-frame sequences only. Part of the clones is absent; in the studies checked, under half of the shortfall reflects unresolved V genes, and no reason is known for the rest. Counted in this sample were 110,000 or so clones; roughly 85% of them appeared once. The leading ten clones occupy about 12% of the sample. Based on the germline V gene (reference sequence), the CDR1 and CDR2 sequences are LNHDA and SQIVND. Compared with germline, V lacks 4 bases and J lacks 3 bases; bases without a gene match: 6. Counted from cysteine to phenylalanine, this CDR3 has 15 amino acids. Only the CDR3 portion is preserved as DNA: 45 bases, with reading frame beginning at the first base.

The TCR comes from a woman aged 45 to 65 in good health. What was sequenced was blood. Recombination connected TRBV19 to TRBJ2-3; 8 middle bases align to TRBD2. The CDR3 amino acid sequence is: CASSTGTSLTDTQYF. The sequence in DNA is TGTGCCAGTAGTACCGGGACTAGTTTGACAGATACGCAGTATTTT.